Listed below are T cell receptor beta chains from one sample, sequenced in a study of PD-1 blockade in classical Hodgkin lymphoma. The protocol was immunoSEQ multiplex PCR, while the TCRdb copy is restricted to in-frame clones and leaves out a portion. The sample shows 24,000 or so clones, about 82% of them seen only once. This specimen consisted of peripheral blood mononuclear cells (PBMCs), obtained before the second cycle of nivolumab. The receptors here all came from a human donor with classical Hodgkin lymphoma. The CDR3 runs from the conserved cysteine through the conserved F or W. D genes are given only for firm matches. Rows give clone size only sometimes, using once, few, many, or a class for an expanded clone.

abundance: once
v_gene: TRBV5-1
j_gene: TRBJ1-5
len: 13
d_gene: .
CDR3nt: TGCGCCAGCAGCTTGAATAGCAATCAGCCCCAGCATTTT
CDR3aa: CASSLNSNQPQHF

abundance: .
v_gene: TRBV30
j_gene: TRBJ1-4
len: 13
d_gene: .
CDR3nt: TGTGCCTCTCGACGGACCTTGAATGAAAAACTGTTTTTT
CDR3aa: CASRRTLNEKLFF

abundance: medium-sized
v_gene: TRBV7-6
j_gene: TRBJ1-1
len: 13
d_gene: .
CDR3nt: TGTGCCAGCAGCTTAGCCCCGGGACCTGAAGCTTTCTTT
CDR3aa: CASSLAPGPEAFF

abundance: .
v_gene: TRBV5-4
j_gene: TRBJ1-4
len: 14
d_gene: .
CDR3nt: TGTGCCAGCAGCTTGGGCGGGACTAATGAAAAACTGTTTTTT
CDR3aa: CASSLGGTNEKLFF

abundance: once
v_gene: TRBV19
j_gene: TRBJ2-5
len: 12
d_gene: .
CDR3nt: TGTGCCAGTAACAGAGGACAAGAGACCCAGTACTTC
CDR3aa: CASNRGQETQYF

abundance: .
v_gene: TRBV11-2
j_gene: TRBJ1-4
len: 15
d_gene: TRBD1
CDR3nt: TGTGCCAGCAGCAAAAACAGGGGTTGGGGTGAAAAACTGTTTTTT
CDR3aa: CASSKNRGWGEKLFF

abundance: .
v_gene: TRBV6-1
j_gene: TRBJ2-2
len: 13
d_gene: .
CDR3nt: TGTGCCAGCAGTAGAAGGGGAACCGGGGAGCTGTTTTTT
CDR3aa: CASSRRGTGELFF

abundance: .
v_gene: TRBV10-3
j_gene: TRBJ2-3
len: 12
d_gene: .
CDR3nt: TGTGCCATCAGTAGAAGCACAGATACGCAGTATTTT
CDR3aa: CAISRSTDTQYF

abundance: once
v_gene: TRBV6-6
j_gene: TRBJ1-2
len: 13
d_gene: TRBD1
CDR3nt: TGTGCCAGCAGGTCCCAGGGGGAGGGCGGCTACACCTTC
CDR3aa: CASRSQGEGGYTF

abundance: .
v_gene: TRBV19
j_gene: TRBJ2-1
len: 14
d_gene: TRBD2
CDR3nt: TGTGCCAGTAGTATAACCGGGGGGGCCGGGGAGCAGTTCTTC
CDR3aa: CASSITGGAGEQFF